This TCR beta chain was observed in a study of immune characterization of retroperitoneal liposarcoma. The germline CDR1 and CDR2 sequences are MNHEY and SMNVEV (reference sequence). This CDR3 is built from 15 residues. MiXCR, run by TCRdb on the PCR reads, gives a single entry per CDR3 protein. The data hold more than 1,500 distinct CDR3 sequences, with around half observed a single time. Sequencing was carried out using tumor tissue. The sequence derives from a female donor with retroperitoneal liposarcoma. The chain links TRBV27 to TRBJ2-1, with 11 bases fitting TRBD2. The DNA end favors TRBJ2-7, so the J call may be wrong. CDR3 amino acids: CASRGRLAGNYEQYF. The DNA of the CDR3 is TGTGCCAGCAGGGGTCGACTAGCGGGGAACTACGAGCAGTACTTC.